The 13 T cell receptor beta chains below all came from one sample that was sequenced in a study of immunodeficiency (dated by TCRdb to between 2017 and 2020). The method was the immunoSEQ multiplex PCR assay. TCRdb obtained this table from immuneACCESS and retained in-frame rearrangements with V and J assigned. These tables miss some clones; where compared with another copy, unresolved V genes account for less than half of the shortfall, and the remainder is unexplained. This sample gives some 3,000 clones in total; approximately 91% of them show up just once. The leading ten clones occupy around 11% of the sample. Sequences were obtained from CD8+ T cells from blood. Every receptor here comes from a human donor in good health.

On this clone itself: Mismatch with germline at one junction end may stem from a read error. The CDR3 sequence: CSAENWREGRTDTQYF. In nucleotides, the CDR3 is TGCAGCGCTGAAAATTGGCGGGAGGGCCGAACAGATACGCAGTATTTT. The V gene is TRBV29-1, the J gene TRBJ2-3; 9 nucleotides align to TRBD2. The CDR3 has 16 residues. Looked up from germline, CDR1 is SQVTM and CDR2 is ANQGSEA.

V gene TRBV5-4 combines with J gene TRBJ1-2, with TRBD1 matching 12 bases. V was pared by 4 bases and J by 4 bases, with 8 bases of the junction left unmatched. Germline V lookup: CDR1 SGHNT, CDR2 YYREEE (reference sequence). This CDR3 comprises 16 residues. The CDR3 here is CASSLGGTGGTYGYTF. The CDR3 bases are TGTGCCAGCAGCCTGGGCGGGACAGGGGGCACCTATGGCTACACCTTC.

The chain combines TRBV6-1 with TRBJ1-1; no reliable D call. The V end lost 0 bases, the J end lost 1 base, and 3 bases lay between the germline ends. This CDR3 spans 13 amino acids. From germline, CDR1 is MNHNS and CDR2 SASEGT. CDR3 coding DNA: TGTGCCAGCAGTGAAGCGGAGAACACTGAAGCTTTCTTT. Its protein product is CASSEAENTEAFF.

CDR3 sequence reads: CASSLGQNYGYTF. The CDR3 coding sequence is TGTGCCAGCAGCTTGGGTCAGAACTATGGCTACACCTTC. The V call is TRBV5-6, the J call TRBJ1-2; D is undetermined. Trimming pared 0 bases from V and 2 bases from J, leaving 5 bases between. The CDR3 extends over 13 amino acids. CDR1 is SGHDT, CDR2 YYEEEE, per germline.

The genes are TRBV4-1 and TRBJ2-7; D is undetermined. V lost 0 bases and J lost 3, with 12 bases in between. The CDR3 is made up of 15 amino acids. Germline lookup yields CDR1 MGHRA and CDR2 YSYEKL. This chain's CDR3 is CASSQDRKTYYEQYF. In nucleotides, the CDR3 is TGCGCCAGCAGCCAAGATCGGAAGACATACTACGAGCAGTACTTC.

The genes are TRBV3-1 (or the pseudogene TRBV3-2) and TRBJ1-2; D not resolved. Germline CDR1 LGHDT, CDR2 YNNKEL (reference sequence). This CDR3 has 14 amino acids. Trimming cost V 1 base and J 0 bases, with 6 bases left between them. The CDR3 nucleotides read TGTGCCAGCAGCCAAGTCACAACTAACTATGGCTACACCTTC. This encodes CASSQVTTNYGYTF.

This chain links TRBV5-5 with TRBJ2-7; D remains ambiguous. Germline-derived CDR1 and CDR2 are SGHKS and YYEKEE (reference sequence). The CDR3 totals 13 residues. Between the trimmed V and J ends, which lost 2 bases and 2 bases, there was a span of 8 bases. CDR3 sequence: CASSLTVTYEQYF. The CDR3 DNA follows: TGTGCCAGCAGCTTAACAGTGACCTACGAGCAGTACTTC. The whole variable domain, remainder taken from reference TRBV5-5 and TRBJ2-7, is DAGVTQSPTHLIKTRGQQVTLRCSPISGHKSVSWYQQVLGQGPQFIFQYYEKEERGRGNFPDRFSARQFPNYSSELNVNALLLGDSALYLCASSLTVTYEQYFGPGTRLTVT.

CDR3 residues: CASSSATGIRREAFF. Written as DNA, the CDR3 is TGTGCCAGCAGTTCGGCAACAGGGATTCGCCGTGAAGCTTTCTTT. The chain couples TRBV6-5 to TRBJ1-1; D perhaps matches TRBD1 (6 bases). Trimming stripped 4 bases from V and 7 bases from J, with 19 bases between. The CDR3 is 15 amino acids. Germline values: CDR1 MNHEY, CDR2 SVGAGI.

This clone has only a few counts. The CDR3 DNA follows: TGTGCCAGCGGAACGGGCCTCTGGAGTGGCTACACCTTC. This encodes CASGTGLWSGYTF. J is TRBJ1-2 and V is TRBV27, with no clear D. The CDR3 consists of 13 residues. V was trimmed by 8 bases and J by 7 bases, leaving 17 bases between them. The germline gives CDR1 MNHEY, CDR2 SMNVEV (reference sequence).

V is TRBV5-4 and J is TRBJ1-6, with TRBD1 matching 8 bases. CDR1 and CDR2 from the germline V gene are SGHNT and YYREEE (reference sequence). J was trimmed by 7 bases and V by 0 bases; bases with no gene match: 0. This CDR3 has 14 residues. This CDR3 reads CASSLDRGNSPLHF. CDR3 DNA sequence: TGTGCCAGCAGCTTGGACAGGGGGAATTCACCCCTCCACTTT. Full variable domain (outside the CDR3, taken from reference TRBV5-4 and TRBJ1-6): ETGVTQSPTHLIKTRGQQVTLRCSSQSGHNTVSWYQQALGQGPQFIFQYYREEENGRGNFPPRFSGLQFPNYSSELNVNALELDDSALYLCASSLDRGNSPLHFGNGTRLTVT.

This clone was observed a handful of times. This chain connects TRBV4-2 to TRBJ1-3; TRBD1 is a possible D gene (6 bases). The CDR3 runs to 16 residues. Germline values: CDR1 LGHNA, CDR2 YNFKEQ. Trimming cost V 4 bases and J 4 bases, with 17 bases left between them. CDR3: CASSPGPARGGNTIYF. The CDR3 DNA sequence: TGTGCCAGCAGCCCAGGACCGGCGAGGGGGGGAAACACCATATATTTT.

The chain links TRBV5-4 to TRBJ2-3; D gene ambiguous. The CDR3 is 12 amino acids. Trimming removed 5 bases from V and 0 bases from J, with 4 bases in between. CDR1 and CDR2 (germline): SGHNT, YYREEE (reference sequence). CDR3 nucleotides: TGTGCCAGCAGAATCAGCACAGATACGCAGTATTTT. It codes for CASRISTDTQYF.

This chain connects TRBV25-1 to TRBJ1-4, with 8 bases that match TRBD1. J lost 0 bases, V lost 1 base, and 4 bases had no gene match. From germline, CDR1 is MGHDK and CDR2 SYGVNS. The CDR3 runs to 17 residues. The chain's CDR3 is CASSELGQETTNEKLFF. The CDR3 coding sequence is TGTGCCAGCAGTGAATTGGGACAGGAGACAACTAATGAAAAACTGTTTTTT.